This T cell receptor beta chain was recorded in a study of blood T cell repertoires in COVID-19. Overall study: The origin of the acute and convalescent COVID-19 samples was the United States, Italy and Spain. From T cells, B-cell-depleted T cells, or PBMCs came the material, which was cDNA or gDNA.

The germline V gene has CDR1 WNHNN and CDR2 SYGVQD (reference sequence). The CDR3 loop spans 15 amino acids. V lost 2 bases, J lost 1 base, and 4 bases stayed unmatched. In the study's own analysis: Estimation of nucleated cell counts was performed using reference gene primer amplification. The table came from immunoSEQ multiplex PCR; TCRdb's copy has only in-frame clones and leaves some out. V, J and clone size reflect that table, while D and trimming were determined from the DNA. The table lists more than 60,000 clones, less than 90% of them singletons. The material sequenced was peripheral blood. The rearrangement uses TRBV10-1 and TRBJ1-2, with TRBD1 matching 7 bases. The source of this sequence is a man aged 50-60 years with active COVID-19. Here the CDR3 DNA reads TGCGCCAGCAGTGAGGACAGGGACTTTAACTATGGCTACACCTTC. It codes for CASSEDRDFNYGYTF.